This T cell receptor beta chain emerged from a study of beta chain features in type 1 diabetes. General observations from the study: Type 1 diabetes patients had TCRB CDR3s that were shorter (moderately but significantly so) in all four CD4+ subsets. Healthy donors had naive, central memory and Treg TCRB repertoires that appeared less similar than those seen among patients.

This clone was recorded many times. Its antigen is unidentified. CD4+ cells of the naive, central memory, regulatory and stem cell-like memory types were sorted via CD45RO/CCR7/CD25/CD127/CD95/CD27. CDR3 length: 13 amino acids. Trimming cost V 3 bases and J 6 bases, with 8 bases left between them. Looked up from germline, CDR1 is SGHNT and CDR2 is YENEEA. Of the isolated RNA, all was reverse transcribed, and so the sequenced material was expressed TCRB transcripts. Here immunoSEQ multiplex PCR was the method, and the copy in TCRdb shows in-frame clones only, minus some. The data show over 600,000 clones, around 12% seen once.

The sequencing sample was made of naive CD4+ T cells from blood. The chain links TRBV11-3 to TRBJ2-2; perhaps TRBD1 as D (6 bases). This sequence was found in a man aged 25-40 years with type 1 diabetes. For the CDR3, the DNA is TGTGCCAGCAGCTTCCAGGGGTCCGGGGAGCTGTTTTTT. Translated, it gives CASSFQGSGELFF. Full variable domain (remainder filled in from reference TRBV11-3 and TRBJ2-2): EAGVVQSPRYKIIEKKQPVAFWCNPISGHNTLYWYLQNLGQGPELLIRYENEEAVDDSQLPKDRFSAERLKGVDSTLKIQPAELGDSAVYLCASSFQGSGELFFGEGSRLTVL.